The rows below give T cell receptor beta chains drawn from one sample of a study of T cells in localized non-small cell lung cancer. The data were produced by immunoSEQ multiplex PCR, yet TCRdb's version contains in-frame clones alone and is incomplete. The table has about 18,000 clones, around 86% seen once; the top ten hold 25%. Material: peripheral blood, obtained before any cancer treatment. The source is a female donor of 60 years or more with stage I lung adenocarcinoma. CDR3s include the opening cysteine and the closing phenylalanine or tryptophan. D genes are given only for firm matches. The size entry is marked missing in some rows and otherwise reads once, few, many or a size class.

v_call,j_call,clone_size,d_call,cdr3_nt,cdr3_aa
TRBV18,TRBJ1-5,NA,TRBD1,TGTGCCAGCTCACCACCCGGGACAGGGAAAAGTCGGCCCCAGCATTTT,CASSPPGTGKSRPQHF
TRBV2,TRBJ1-2,NA,NA,TGTGCCAGCAGTGAGCTGAACTATGGCTACACCTTC,CASSELNYGYTF
TRBV29-1,TRBJ2-5,NA,TRBD1,TGCAGCGTTGAGTTCTTTGGACAGGGTTATCGTCACCAAGAGACCCAGTACTTC,CSVEFFGQGYRHQETQYF
TRBV30,TRBJ1-3,NA,NA,TGTGCCTGGAGTGTAGGGGGCTCTGGAAACACCATATATTTT,CAWSVGGSGNTIYF
TRBV19,TRBJ2-3,NA,TRBD2,TGTGCCAGTAGCCAACCGGGGGGGCGAAGAGATACGCAGTATTTT,CASSQPGGRRDTQYF
TRBV10-1,TRBJ1-2,NA,NA,TGCGCCAGCAGTGAGACGGGCGACTATGGCTACACCTTC,CASSETGDYGYTF
TRBV19,TRBJ2-7,NA,NA,TGTGCCAGTAGCGCGGGGGCAGGGGAATACGAGCAGTACTTC,CASSAGAGEYEQYF
TRBV30,TRBJ1-5,NA,NA,TGTGCCTGGAGTGTAATGGCAGGAGGGACGGGCAATCAGCCCCAGCATTTT,CAWSVMAGGTGNQPQHF
TRBV11-2,TRBJ2-2,NA,TRBD1,TGTGCCAGCAGCTTTGCCATACGGACAGGGTCGACCGGGGAGCTGTTTTTT,CASSFAIRTGSTGELFF
TRBV2,TRBJ1-5,few,TRBD1,TGTGCCAGCAGTCGGGACAGAACCGGCAATCAGCCCCAGCATTTT,CASSRDRTGNQPQHF
TRBV7-3,TRBJ1-1,NA,TRBD1,TGTGCCAGCAGCGGACGGACAGGGACAGCCACTGAAGCTTTCTTT,CASSGRTGTATEAFF
TRBV4-1,TRBJ2-3,few,NA,TGCGCCAGCAGCCAAGTGGGGGGCACAGATACGCAGTATTTT,CASSQVGGTDTQYF
TRBV20-1,TRBJ1-2,NA,NA,TGCAGTGCTAGAGATTCACTTGGCTACACCTTC,CSARDSLGYTF
TRBV4-2,TRBJ1-1,NA,NA,TGTGCCAGCAGCCAAGAAGGTCGGGTTGAAGCTTTCTTT,CASSQEGRVEAFF
TRBV11-2,TRBJ2-1,NA,TRBD2,TGTGCCAGCAGCCTCAGCGGGGGGCAGTTCTTC,CASSLSGGQFF
TRBV4-1,TRBJ1-3,NA,NA,TGCGCCAGCAGCCCCGAACCACTGACAGCTTTCGGATACCTCACCATATATTTT,CASSPEPLTAFGYLTIYF
TRBV5-1,TRBJ2-1,NA,NA,TGCGCCACCCGGACAGCTTCCTCCTCCTACAATGAGCAGTTCTTC,CATRTASSSYNEQFF
TRBV18,TRBJ2-1,NA,TRBD1,TGTGCCAGCTCACCGGACAGGGCTGTTGAGCAGTTCTTC,CASSPDRAVEQFF
TRBV6-1,TRBJ1-1,NA,NA,TGTGCCAGCAGCTTTTTTCACCGGAACACTGAAGCTTTCTTT,CASSFFHRNTEAFF
TRBV18,TRBJ2-2,NA,TRBD2,TGTGCCAGCTCACCCCCAGGGCGGGGGACTAACACCGGGGAGCTGTTTTTT,CASSPPGRGTNTGELFF
TRBV18,TRBJ1-1,NA,NA,TGTGCCAGCCGCCTTTCGGCAGCGAACACTGAAGCTTTCTTT,CASRLSAANTEAFF
TRBV6-5,TRBJ1-1,NA,NA,TGTGCCAGCAGTAAAACGGACAGCTCGAGGGCAGCTTTCTTT,CASSKTDSSRAAFF
TRBV5-5,TRBJ1-2,once,NA,TGTGCCAGCAGCCTCACAGGGCCAATAAGCTATGGCTACACCTTC,CASSLTGPISYGYTF
TRBV5-1,TRBJ1-2,NA,NA,TGCGCCAGCAGCTTGGTCGGGGGGTCGTATGGCTACACCTTC,CASSLVGGSYGYTF
TRBV22-1,TRBJ2-6,NA,NA,TGTCCTGGGAGACACTTGCGAAGCGAACAAAGTCGGGCCAACGTCCTGACTTTC,CPGRHLRSEQSRANVLTF
TRBV7-9,TRBJ2-7,NA,NA,TGTGCCAGCAGCCTCCGGGACCAGGGCACGGAGGAGCAGTACTTC,CASSLRDQGTEEQYF
TRBV7-9,TRBJ1-4,NA,TRBD1,TGTGCCAGCAGCTCGACAGGGGGAATTGAAAAACTGTTTTTT,CASSSTGGIEKLFF
TRBV7-9,TRBJ2-5,NA,NA,TGTGCCAGCAGGACCCCAGGATCACTAGAGACCCAGTACTTC,CASRTPGSLETQYF
TRBV11-2,TRBJ1-1,NA,NA,TGTGCCAGCAGCCCAGGTGCAGGGTCCCGAGGGGACACTGAAGCTTTCTTT,CASSPGAGSRGDTEAFF
TRBV27,TRBJ1-5,NA,NA,TGTGCCAGCAGTCCCTTTCTCGGCAATCAGCCCCAGCATTTT,CASSPFLGNQPQHF
TRBV6-1,TRBJ1-2,NA,NA,TGTGCCAGCATCGAACCCGGAGGAAACTATGGCTACACCTTC,CASIEPGGNYGYTF
TRBV5-4,TRBJ1-2,few,TRBD1,TGTGCCAGCAGCTTGGGAGGGACAGGGGCTAACTATGGCTACACCTTC,CASSLGGTGANYGYTF
TRBV18,TRBJ1-3,NA,TRBD1,TGTGCCAGCTCACCACCCAGGACAGGGCTCGGAAACACCATATATTTT,CASSPPRTGLGNTIYF
TRBV6-1,TRBJ1-5,NA,TRBD1,TGTGCCAGCAGTGCGACAGGGGTTCAGCCCCAGCATTTT,CASSATGVQPQHF
TRBV6-4,TRBJ1-2,NA,TRBD1,TGTGCCAGCAGTGAAGCAGGGGGCTATGGCTACACCTTC,CASSEAGGYGYTF
TRBV6-5,TRBJ1-4,NA,NA,TGTGCCAGCAGTTACCAGGGGACTAATGAAAAACTGTTTTTT,CASSYQGTNEKLFF
TRBV5-1,TRBJ2-3,once,NA,TGCGCCAGCAGCACGGGGACGGGTAGCACAGATACGCAGTATTTT,CASSTGTGSTDTQYF
TRBV27,TRBJ1-1,NA,NA,TGTGCCAGCAGTTTAAATGGGGGGAACACTGAAGCTTTCTTT,CASSLNGGNTEAFF
TRBV7-9,TRBJ1-5,NA,NA,TGTGCCAGCAGCTTTGGGAGTGGCAATCAGCCCCAGCATTTT,CASSFGSGNQPQHF
TRBV11-2,TRBJ1-1,NA,TRBD1,TGTGCCAGCAGCCCCACCTCACAGGGGACGAACACTGAAGCTTTCTTT,CASSPTSQGTNTEAFF
TRBV10-2,TRBJ1-2,NA,NA,TGCGCCAGCAGTCTTACAGGGACCTCTAACTATGGCTACACCTTC,CASSLTGTSNYGYTF
TRBV19,TRBJ1-1,NA,NA,TGTGCCAGTAGTACCCACCAGACCTCAGAAGCTTTCTTT,CASSTHQTSEAFF
TRBV6-6,TRBJ2-5,NA,NA,TGTGCCAGCAGGAAAGAAAACCAAGAGACCCAGTACTTC,CASRKENQETQYF
TRBV7-2,TRBJ1-4,NA,NA,TGTGCCAGCAGCCGTAAGGGGCAGATTAATGAAAAACTGTTTTTT,CASSRKGQINEKLFF
TRBV10-1,TRBJ1-1,NA,NA,TGCGCCAGCAGCTCGGACAAGAACACTGAAGCTTTCTTT,CASSSDKNTEAFF
TRBV6-1,TRBJ2-7,NA,TRBD1,TGTGCCAGCAGTGACCCAGGGGGTGGGACCTACGAGCAGTACTTC,CASSDPGGGTYEQYF
TRBV2,TRBJ1-2,once,TRBD1,TGTGCCAGCCTGTCCGGGACAGGGTCTGGCTACACCTTC,CASLSGTGSGYTF
TRBV6-1,TRBJ2-3,few,TRBD2,TGTGCCAGCAGAACGGGGGGGCCCGCAGATACGCAGTATTTT,CASRTGGPADTQYF
TRBV4-1,TRBJ1-6,NA,NA,TGCGCCAGCAGCCCCCTGGGGACTAATTATAATTCACCCCTCCACTTT,CASSPLGTNYNSPLHF
TRBV19,TRBJ2-7,NA,TRBD1,TGTGCCAGTAGTATACTAAACAGGGGAGCAGAGCAGTACTTC,CASSILNRGAEQYF
TRBV15,TRBJ2-1,NA,NA,TGTGCCACCAGCAGAGATCTGGGGACGGACAATGAGCAGTTCTTC,CATSRDLGTDNEQFF
TRBV19,TRBJ2-3,NA,NA,TGTGCCAGTAGTACCCGGGGGGCAGCCAGAGATACGCAGTATTTT,CASSTRGAARDTQYF
TRBV7-9,TRBJ2-2,NA,TRBD2,TGTGCCAGCAGCGTTAGCGGGGGGAACACCGGGGAGCTGTTTTTT,CASSVSGGNTGELFF
TRBV30,TRBJ1-2,NA,TRBD1,TGTGCCTGGAGTACCACAGGGGGCGGCTACACCTTC,CAWSTTGGGYTF